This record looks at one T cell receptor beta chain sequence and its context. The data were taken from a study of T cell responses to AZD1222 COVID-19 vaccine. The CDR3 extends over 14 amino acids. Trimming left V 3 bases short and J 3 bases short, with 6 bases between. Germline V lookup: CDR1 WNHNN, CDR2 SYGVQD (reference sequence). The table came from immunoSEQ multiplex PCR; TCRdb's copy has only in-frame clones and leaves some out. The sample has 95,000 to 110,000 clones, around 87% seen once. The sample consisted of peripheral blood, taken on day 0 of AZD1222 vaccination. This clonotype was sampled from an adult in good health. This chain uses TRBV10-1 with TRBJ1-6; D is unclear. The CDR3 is CASSEMVYNSPLHF. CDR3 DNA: TGCGCCAGCAGTGAAATGGTCTATAATTCACCCCTCCACTTT.